Sequencing of this TCR beta chain was carried out in a study of blood T cell repertoires in COVID-19. At the level of the study: The origin of the acute and convalescent COVID-19 samples was the United States, Italy and Spain.

Method: immunoSEQ multiplex PCR; TCRdb's copy keeps in-frame clones and lacks some. The data hold about 66,000 clones, with over 80% observed a single time. There are 15 residues in the CDR3. From germline, CDR1 is SGHTA and CDR2 FQGNSA. V lost 5 bases, J lost 4 bases, and 4 bases stayed unmatched. This receptor was obtained from a human donor in a cohort sampled during active COVID-19. The sample comprised peripheral blood. The chain has TRBV7-2 and TRBJ2-3, with 12 bases aligning to TRBD2. CDR3 sequence: CASSEGLAGPDTQYF. CDR3 bases: TGTGCCAGCAGCGAGGGACTAGCGGGCCCAGATACGCAGTATTTT.